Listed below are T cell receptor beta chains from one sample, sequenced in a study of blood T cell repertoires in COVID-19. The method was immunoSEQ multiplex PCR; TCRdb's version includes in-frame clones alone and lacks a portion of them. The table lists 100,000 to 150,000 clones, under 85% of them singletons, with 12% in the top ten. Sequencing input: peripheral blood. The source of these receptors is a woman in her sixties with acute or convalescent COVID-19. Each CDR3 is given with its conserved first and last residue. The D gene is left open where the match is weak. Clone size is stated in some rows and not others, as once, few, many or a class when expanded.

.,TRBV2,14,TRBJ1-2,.,CASSGGTGRDGYTF,TGTGCCAGCAGTGGGGGCACAGGGAGGGATGGCTACACCTTC
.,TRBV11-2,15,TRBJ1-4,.,CASSFIPRRDEKLFF,TGTGCCAGCAGCTTTATTCCCAGGCGGGATGAAAAACTGTTTTTT
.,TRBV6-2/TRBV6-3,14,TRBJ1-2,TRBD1,CASSYPDRAYGYTF,TGTGCCAGCAGTTACCCGGACAGGGCTTATGGCTACACCTTC
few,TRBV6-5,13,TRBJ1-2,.,CASSQNLGNGYTF,TGTGCCAGCAGCCAAAATCTCGGGAATGGCTACACCTTC
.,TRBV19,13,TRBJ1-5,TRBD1,CASDDRGFQPQHF,TGTGCCAGTGATGACAGGGGTTTTCAGCCCCAGCATTTT
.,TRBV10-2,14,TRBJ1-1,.,CASMIVRVGTEAFF,TGCGCCAGCATGATCGTCAGGGTGGGCACTGAAGCTTTCTTT
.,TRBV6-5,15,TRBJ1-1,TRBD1,CASSYSAGGITEAFF,TGTGCCAGCAGTTACTCGGCAGGGGGGATCACTGAAGCTTTCTTT
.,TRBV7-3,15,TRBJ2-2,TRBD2,CASSPGLAYTGELFF,TGTGCCAGCAGCCCGGGACTAGCTTACACCGGGGAGCTGTTTTTT
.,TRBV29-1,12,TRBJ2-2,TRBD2,CSIAGNTGELFF,TGCAGTATAGCGGGGAACACCGGGGAGCTGTTTTTT
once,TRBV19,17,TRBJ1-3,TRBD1,CASSTYWQGATGNTIYF,TGTGCCAGTAGTACCTACTGGCAGGGGGCCACTGGAAACACCATATATTTT
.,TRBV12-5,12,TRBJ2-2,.,CASGGGTGELFF,TGTGCTAGTGGTGGCGGGACCGGGGAGCTGTTTTTT
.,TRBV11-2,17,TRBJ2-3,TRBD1,CASSPSTGTGFTDTQYF,TGTGCCAGCAGCCCTTCTACCGGGACAGGGTTCACAGATACGCAGTATTTT
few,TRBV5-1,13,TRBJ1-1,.,CASSNTGLTEAFF,TGCGCCAGCAGCAACACAGGTCTCACTGAAGCTTTCTTT
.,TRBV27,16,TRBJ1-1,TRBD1,CASRPIGRGLNTEAFF,TGTGCCAGCAGACCTATTGGCAGGGGGCTGAACACTGAAGCTTTCTTT
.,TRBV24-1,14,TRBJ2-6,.,CATSDPSGANVLTF,TGTGCTACCAGTGACCCATCTGGGGCCAACGTCCTGACTTTC
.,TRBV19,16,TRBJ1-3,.,CASSNSPSLGGNTIYF,TGTGCCAGTAGCAATAGCCCGAGCCTCGGGGGAAACACCATATATTTT
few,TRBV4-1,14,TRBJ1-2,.,CASSRPDTFYGYTF,TGCGCCAGCAGCCGCCCGGACACCTTCTATGGCTACACCTTC
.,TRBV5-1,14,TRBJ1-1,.,CASSLPVGGTEAFF,TGCGCCAGCAGCTTGCCCGTGGGGGGCACTGAAGCTTTCTTT
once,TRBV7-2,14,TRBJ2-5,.,CASSLRRGRETQYF,TGTGCCAGCAGCTTAAGGAGGGGGCGAGAGACCCAGTACTTC
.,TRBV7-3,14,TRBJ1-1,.,CASSFGTIGAEAFF,TGTGCCAGCAGCTTTGGCACTATTGGCGCTGAAGCTTTCTTT
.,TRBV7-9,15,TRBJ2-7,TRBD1,CASSPRGQGFDEQYF,TGTGCCAGCAGCCCGCGGGGACAGGGGTTCGACGAGCAGTACTTC
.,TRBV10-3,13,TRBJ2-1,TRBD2,CAISAGGAGEQFF,TGTGCCATCAGTGCCGGGGGGGCCGGTGAGCAGTTCTTC
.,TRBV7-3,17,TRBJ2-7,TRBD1,CASSQGQPGQGTYEQYF,TGTGCCAGCAGCCAAGGTCAACCGGGACAGGGTACCTACGAGCAGTACTTC
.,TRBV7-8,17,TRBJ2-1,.,CASSLKFRQRVDNEQFF,TGTGCCAGCAGCTTAAAATTTCGCCAGAGGGTGGACAATGAGCAGTTCTTC
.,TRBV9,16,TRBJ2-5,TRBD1,CASSPGGSGYQETQYF,TGTGCCAGCAGCCCAGGGGGCTCCGGGTACCAAGAGACCCAGTACTTC
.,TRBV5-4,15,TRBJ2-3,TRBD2,CASSSRAGGGDTQYF,TGTGCCAGCAGCTCTCGAGCGGGGGGCGGAGATACGCAGTATTTT
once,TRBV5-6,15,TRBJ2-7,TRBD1,CASSRGQGISYEQYF,TGTGCCAGCAGCCGGGGACAGGGTATCTCCTACGAGCAGTACTTC
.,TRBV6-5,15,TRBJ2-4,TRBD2,CASTQLAGGRRIQYF,TGTGCCAGCACCCAACTAGCGGGGGGGCGGAGAATTCAGTACTTC
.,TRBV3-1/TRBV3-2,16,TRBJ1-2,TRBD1,CASSRLEGTGGYGYTF,TGTGCCAGCAGCCGTCTTGAAGGGACAGGGGGATATGGCTACACCTTC
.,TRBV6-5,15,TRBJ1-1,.,CASRPLSGWSTEAFF,TGTGCCAGCAGGCCCCTCTCCGGGTGGAGCACTGAAGCTTTCTTT
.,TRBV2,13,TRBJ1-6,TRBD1,CASSGDRDSPLHF,TGTGCCAGCAGTGGGGACAGGGATTCACCCCTCCACTTT
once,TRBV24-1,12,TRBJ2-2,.,CATSQYTGELFF,TGTGCCACCAGTCAATACACCGGGGAGCTGTTTTTT
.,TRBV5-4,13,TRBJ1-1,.,CASSLGAITEAFF,TGTGCCAGCAGCTTGGGGGCCATCACTGAAGCTTTCTTT
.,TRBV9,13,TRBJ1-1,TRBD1,CASSVQGDTEAFF,TGTGCCAGCAGCGTCCAGGGGGACACTGAAGCTTTCTTT
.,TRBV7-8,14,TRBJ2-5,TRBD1,CASSHSTGSETQYF,TGTGCCAGCAGCCACTCGACAGGGAGTGAGACCCAGTACTTC
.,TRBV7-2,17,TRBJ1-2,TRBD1,CASSPRDRMALGYGYTF,TGTGCCAGCAGCCCCCGGGACAGGATGGCTTTGGGCTATGGCTACACCTTC
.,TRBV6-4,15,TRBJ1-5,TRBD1,CASSGQGALHQPQHF,TGTGCCAGCTCCGGACAGGGGGCTTTACATCAGCCCCAGCATTTT